This T cell receptor beta chain was sequenced during a study of T cell repertoires in cytomegalovirus infection. Study background: It can be stated that public TCR beta signatures indicated CMV infection as well as a matching HLA type. Broader study findings: Cumulative frequency (of public TCR beta family members) identified carriers of CMV plus the relevant HLA. Dominant in the ex vivo response were TCR beta clonotypes restricted by HLA-C and specific for CMV.

Between the trimmed V and J ends, which lost 5 bases and 4 bases, there was a span of 11 bases. The CDR3 extends over 13 amino acids. Per the germline V gene, CDR1 is SNHLY and CDR2 is FYNNEI. TCRdb re-called the reads through MiXCR, storing one row per CDR3 protein. The sample includes approximately 700,000 distinct CDR3 sequences, about 40% seen only once; the top ten take 2.5% to 3.5%. Turning to this clonotype: Its matching antigen is unknown.

The clonotype was recovered from a human donor in good health (CMV status not recorded). Some clones in this sample may be carry-over from other donors' samples. The J gene is TRBJ2-5, the V gene TRBV2, with D tentatively TRBD2 (6 bases). The sequenced sample was PBMCs. The CDR3 region is CASSMDGGETQYF. In nucleotides, the CDR3 is TGTGCCAGCAGTATGGACGGGGGAGAGACCCAGTACTTC.